The entry that follows covers one T cell receptor beta chain sequence. What it binds is unknown. Germline V gene lookup returns CDR1 SEHNR and CDR2 FQNEAQ (reference sequence). V was pared by 2 bases and J by 2 bases, with 6 bases between. The CDR3 is 13 amino acids. The sample is drawn from a study of molecular identifiers for immune sequencing clone quantification. Study observations and caveats: Spiked TCR RNA from one Jurkat cell reportedly showed up when mixed among around 1 million naive cells. Clones that exceeded 20 RNA copies held over 98% of effector molecules, yet under 1% in naive cells.

Using a CD8+CD4-CCR7+CD45RA+ phenotype, naive CD8 T cells were sorted. Making the bulk TCR libraries relied on previously described methods and listed TCR primers. Each CDR3 protein gets one entry after TCRdb re-called the PCR reads with MiXCR. The sample lists nearly 650,000 distinct CDR3 sequences; 25% were seen once. Specimen: naive CD8+ T cells from blood, with Jurkat cell RNA spiked in. Subset given: FACS-sorted CD8+CD4-CCR7+CD45RA+ naive T cells. The TCR was taken from a human donor in good health. Some libraries in this study had Jurkat cell RNA spiked in. The gene calls are TRBV7-9 and TRBJ2-5; D is ambiguous. The CDR3 sequence: CASSLSIQETQYF. The CDR3 bases are TGTGCCAGCAGCTTAAGTATACAAGAGACCCAGTACTTC.